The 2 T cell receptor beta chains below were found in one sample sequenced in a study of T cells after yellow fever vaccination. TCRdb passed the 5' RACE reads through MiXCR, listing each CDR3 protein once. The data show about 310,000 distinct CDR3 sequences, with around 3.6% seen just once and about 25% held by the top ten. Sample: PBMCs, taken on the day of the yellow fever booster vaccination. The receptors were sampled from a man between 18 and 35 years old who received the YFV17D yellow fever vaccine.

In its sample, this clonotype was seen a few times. The CDR3 DNA reads TGTGCCAGCAGTTTCGACAGCTCCGCCACAGATACGCAGTATTTT. Translating gives CASSFDSSATDTQYF. The chain joins TRBV27 to TRBJ2-3; perhaps TRBD1 as D (5 bases). Trimming removed 3 bases at V and 2 bases at J, with 12 bases between. Germline CDR1 and CDR2: MNHEY and SMNVEV (reference sequence). This CDR3 has 15 residues.

In nucleotides, the CDR3 is TGTGCCAGCAGGGGGGGCGTAGGGCCAGACGGGACCCAGTACTTC. It translates to CASRGGVGPDGTQYF. The rearrangement uses TRBV27 and TRBJ2-5; possibly TRBD1 or TRBD2 for D (6 bases each). The V and J ends lost 6 bases and 7 bases respectively, with 21 bases between them. The CDR3 has 15 residues. Germline V gene lookup returns CDR1 MNHEY and CDR2 SMNVEV (reference sequence).